This T cell receptor beta chain was recovered during a study of tumor-infiltrating lymphocytes in primary liver carcinoma. Whole-study findings and limits: Tumor-adjacent and tumor-blood pairs displayed less overlap than did pairs of tumor regions.

On this clonotype itself: Its specificity is not known. It is likely a read error, because the conserved phenylalanine at the end of the CDR3 is missing.

The authors took blood RNA from unsorted whole blood and also extracted germline DNA. CDR3 length: 13 amino acids. Trimming took 6 bases from V and 5 from J; bases not matched to a gene: 9. Germline lookup yields CDR1 SQVTM and CDR2 ANQGSEA. TCR beta cDNA came from about 500 ng total RNA, primed with a constant-region primer. Slightly modified ARM-PCR, run as three nested multiplex PCR rounds, produced the TCR beta libraries. Running 10 cycles apiece, the first two PCR rounds relied on TRBV1-TRBV30 forward primers together with a C-beta reverse primer. MiXCR, run by TCRdb on the multiplex PCR reads, gives a single entry per CDR3 protein. The sample has fewer than 250,000 distinct CDR3 sequences; 65% are singletons.

The TCR comes from a woman in her sixties or seventies with primary liver carcinoma and hepatitis B virus infection. This sequence joins TRBV29-1 and TRBJ2-5; 7 bases are a match to TRBD1. The sample was peripheral blood. Here the CDR3 reads CSVREGAWETQYS. Here the CDR3 DNA reads TGCAGCGTGAGAGAGGGGGCGTGGGAGACCCAGTACTCC.